This is a list of T cell receptor beta chains from one sample in a study of cytomegalovirus exposure and HLA in healthy donors. Assay: immunoSEQ multiplex PCR; the TCRdb copy retains only in-frame clones and omits some. Found here are about 130,000 clones, approximately 78% of them singletons; the top ten hold 3.6%. The specimen sequenced was PBMCs. All receptors derive from a man aged 35 to 55 in good health and CMV-seronegative. The CDR3 runs from the conserved cysteine through the conserved F or W. The D gene is left open where the match is weak. Only some rows state a clone size, as once, few, many or a class for expanded clones.

V	J	D	size	DNA	CDR3
TRBV11-3	TRBJ2-1	TRBD1	-	TGTGCCAGCAGCTCGGGGACCTCGACAGGGCCCCCGGTCTTC	CASSSGTSTGPPVF
TRBV9	TRBJ1-2	TRBD1	-	TGTGCCAGCAGCGTAGGACAGGGGAGGGGCTTTGGCTACACCTTC	CASSVGQGRGFGYTF
TRBV25-1	TRBJ1-4	-	-	TGTGCCAGCAGTGAATACCGGGCACCCAGGGGTGAAAAACTGTTTTTT	CASSEYRAPRGEKLFF
TRBV28	TRBJ1-2	TRBD1	few	TGTGCCAGCAGTTTAGAAGCAGGGGGACTTCTTGGCTACACCTTC	CASSLEAGGLLGYTF
TRBV11-2	TRBJ2-3	TRBD2	-	TGTGCCAGCAGCCCGACTAGCATCCCAGATACGCAGTATTTT	CASSPTSIPDTQYF
TRBV27	TRBJ1-2	TRBD1	-	TGTGCCACACCGGGACAGGTACGTGGCTACACCTTC	CATPGQVRGYTF
TRBV6-6	TRBJ1-1	TRBD1	-	TGTGCCAGCAATACCGGGACAGCTCTAACCTCCGCGTCCTTT	CASNTGTALTSASF
TRBV9	TRBJ1-2	-	-	TGTGCCAGCAGCCTCCTGTCGGGGGATTCTAACTATGGCTACACCTTC	CASSLLSGDSNYGYTF
TRBV7-2	TRBJ2-3	-	-	TGTGCCAGCAGCTTAGCAACGGGGGTGGATACGCAGTATTTT	CASSLATGVDTQYF
TRBV5-1	TRBJ2-7	TRBD1	few	TGCGCCAGCAGCTACACAGGGGACGAGCAGTACTTC	CASSYTGDEQYF
TRBV7-6	TRBJ1-2	TRBD1	-	TGTGCCAGCAGCTTAGAGGGACAGGGGGTCGGCGATGGCTACACCTTC	CASSLEGQGVGDGYTF
TRBV7-2	TRBJ2-7	TRBD2	-	TGTGCCAGCAGCTTCTTTACGGGGGGTAGTAATGAGCAGTACTTC	CASSFFTGGSNEQYF
TRBV28	TRBJ1-1	TRBD1	once	TGTGCCAGCAAACCTGACAGGGGTAACACTGAAGCTTTCTTT	CASKPDRGNTEAFF
TRBV9	TRBJ1-6	-	-	TGTGCCAGCAGCGTAGTTTTCATTGTTGAGGGGGTAAGGACACCCCTCCACTTT	CASSVVFIVEGVRTPLHF
TRBV6-5	TRBJ1-1	-	-	TGTGCCAGCAGTTACCTCGGACGGGAGATGAACACTGAAGCTTTCTTT	CASSYLGREMNTEAFF
TRBV5-8	TRBJ1-2	-	-	TGTGCCAGCAGCTTGGGACTACACCTCTATGGCTACACCTTC	CASSLGLHLYGYTF
TRBV6-5	TRBJ1-4	TRBD1	-	TGTGCCAGCAGTTGGGACAGGACAACTAATGAAAAACTGTTTTTT	CASSWDRTTNEKLFF
TRBV2	TRBJ1-5	-	-	TGTGCCAGCAGCCCTGGACAGAACAATCAGCCCCAGCATTTT	CASSPGQNNQPQHF
TRBV4-2	TRBJ1-1	-	once	TGTGCCAGCAACCTCCAGAGAGCAGAGGACACTGAAGCTTTCTTT	CASNLQRAEDTEAFF
TRBV18	TRBJ1-3	TRBD1	-	TGTGCCAGCTCACCAAAACCGCCGACAGGGGAAGGAAACACCATATATTTT	CASSPKPPTGEGNTIYF
TRBV2	TRBJ1-5	-	-	TGTGCCAGCAGTGTAGGGGGGGGGCAGCCCCAGCATTTT	CASSVGGGQPQHF
TRBV28	TRBJ1-4	-	few	TGTGCCAGCAGTTTACGGGGAGCTCCTAATGAAAAACTGTTTTTT	CASSLRGAPNEKLFF
TRBV19	TRBJ1-5	TRBD1	-	TGTGCCAGTAGTACCCCCCCCGGGACAGGGCGTCAGCCCCAGCATTTT	CASSTPPGTGRQPQHF
TRBV11-2	TRBJ2-1	TRBD2	-	TGTGCCAGCACCGAGGGTCTAGCGGGGAGTCATGAGCAGTTCTTC	CASTEGLAGSHEQFF
TRBV7-9	TRBJ2-2	-	-	TGTGCCAGCAGCTTAGTGGCAGAAACGAACACCGGGGAGCTGTTTTTT	CASSLVAETNTGELFF
TRBV6-5	TRBJ2-5	TRBD1	-	TGTGCCAGCAGTGTACGACAGGGTAGGGAGACCCAGTACTTC	CASSVRQGRETQYF
TRBV6-6	TRBJ1-2	TRBD1	-	TGTGCCAGCAGTTACGCCTCCGGGACAGGGAATGGCTACACCTTC	CASSYASGTGNGYTF
TRBV27	TRBJ2-5	TRBD1	-	TGTGCCAGCAGTTTATTCGGACAGGCGGTGGAGACCCAGTACTTC	CASSLFGQAVETQYF
TRBV10-3	TRBJ1-3	TRBD1	-	TGTGCCATCAGCCCAGACAGGGTGGGAAACACCATATATTTT	CAISPDRVGNTIYF
TRBV7-2	TRBJ2-7	-	-	TGTGCCAGCAGCCCTGGTCGCCGAGTCGAGCAGTACTTC	CASSPGRRVEQYF
TRBV7-2	TRBJ2-7	-	-	TGTGCCAGCAGCGCGACAGCCTACGAGCAGTACTTC	CASSATAYEQYF
TRBV7-9	TRBJ1-2	-	-	TGTGCCAGCAGCTTAGCGGGAGCGAACGGCTACACCTTC	CASSLAGANGYTF
TRBV18	TRBJ2-7	TRBD1	-	TGTGCCAGCTCACCGGGACAGGGTTTGCCCGAGCAGTACTTC	CASSPGQGLPEQYF
TRBV19	TRBJ1-2	TRBD1	-	TGTGCCAGTAGTGAAGGGACAGGGTATGGCTACACCTTC	CASSEGTGYGYTF
TRBV7-9	TRBJ2-3	-	-	TGTGCCAGCAGCTTATGGGCTAGCCGGCAGGATACGCAGTATTTT	CASSLWASRQDTQYF
TRBV7-9	TRBJ2-1	-	-	TGTGCCAGCAGCCACAGTTACGGTAATGAGCAGTTCTTC	CASSHSYGNEQFF
TRBV13	TRBJ1-2	TRBD1	-	TGTGCCAGCAGCTCGACAGGGGCTTCGGGGAACTATGGCTACACCTTC	CASSSTGASGNYGYTF
TRBV5-1	TRBJ1-1	TRBD1	-	TGCGCCAGCAGCGTTCACGGGACAGGGGGCGGTGAAGCTTTCTTT	CASSVHGTGGGEAFF
TRBV11-2	TRBJ2-2	TRBD1	-	TGTGCCAGCAGCCCAACAGGGGCGGGCACCGGGGAGCTGTTTTTT	CASSPTGAGTGELFF
TRBV19	TRBJ1-5	TRBD1	-	TGTGCCAGTAGTATAGGCGGAGGGGGCGATGGTCAGCCCCAGCATTTT	CASSIGGGGDGQPQHF
TRBV15	TRBJ2-7	-	few	TGTGCCACCAGCAGCGGGGGTAGCTCCTACGAGCAGTACTTC	CATSSGGSSYEQYF
TRBV9	TRBJ2-5	TRBD2	-	TGTGCCAGCAGCCCGGGGAGGGGCGTGGAGACCCAGTACTTC	CASSPGRGVETQYF
TRBV9	TRBJ2-5	-	-	TGTGCCAGCAGCGTAGGTGGGCGGGGTGAGGCCCAGTACTTC	CASSVGGRGEAQYF
TRBV28	TRBJ2-7	TRBD1	few	TGTGCCAGCAGTCCGCCGGGACAGGGAGCCTACGAGCAGTACTTC	CASSPPGQGAYEQYF
TRBV15	TRBJ1-1	-	-	TGTGCCACCACCCCCCAGGATCACTCCGCTTACACTGAAGCTTTCTTT	CATTPQDHSAYTEAFF
TRBV5-1	TRBJ1-1	TRBD1	-	TGCGCCAGCAGGTTGGGACAGGGGGCGATTAACACTGAAGCTTTCTTT	CASRLGQGAINTEAFF
TRBV4-1	TRBJ1-4	-	few	TGCGCCAGCAGCCCTGACAGCGAAAAACTGTTTTTT	CASSPDSEKLFF
TRBV7-6	TRBJ2-7	-	-	TGTGCCAGCAGCTTTCCGTATAGCGAGCAGTACTTC	CASSFPYSEQYF
TRBV10-3	TRBJ1-2	-	few	TGTGCCATCAGTGAGCAGGGCAGCAGCTATGGCTACACCTTC	CAISEQGSSYGYTF
TRBV27	TRBJ2-3	-	-	TGTGCCAGCGGTTTCGGGGGGCTTGATACGCAGTATTTT	CASGFGGLDTQYF
TRBV10-3	TRBJ1-4	TRBD1	few	TGTGCCATCAGTGAGGGGGGACAGCTTAATGAAAAACTGTTTTTT	CAISEGGQLNEKLFF
TRBV19	TRBJ2-7	TRBD1	-	TGTGCCAGTAGTATAGCCGGACAGGCCACCTACGAGCAGTACTTC	CASSIAGQATYEQYF
TRBV25-1	TRBJ2-2	-	-	TGTGCCAGCAGTGAATGGGGAGTAGGGGGCACCGGGGAGCTGTTTTTT	CASSEWGVGGTGELFF
TRBV5-1	TRBJ1-1	TRBD1	-	TGCGCCAGCAGCCTGAACACAGGGGCGTGGAACACTGAAGCTTTCTTT	CASSLNTGAWNTEAFF
TRBV7-9	TRBJ1-3	-	-	TGTGCCAGCAGCCCGAAAATGAGGGTTGGAAACACCATATATTTT	CASSPKMRVGNTIYF
TRBV5-6	TRBJ2-3	TRBD2	-	TGTGCCAGCAGCTTGGCCGTTAGCGGGGGGCCAGGCACAGATACGCAGTATTTT	CASSLAVSGGPGTDTQYF